The T cell receptor (beta chain) under discussion was sequenced for a study of T-cell memory formation after mild COVID-19. As for the study in general: The two donors had largely donor-specific TCR clusters. Study-wide points: For second-wave clones that peaked at day 37, SARS-CoV-2 specificity went unverified. Detection of some responders pre-infection suggested pre-existing cross-reactive memory T cells participated.

TCRdb re-called the 5' RACE reads through MiXCR, storing one row per CDR3 protein. The sample has about 610,000 distinct CDR3 sequences, around 15% seen once. The CDR3 is 19 amino acids. The V end lost 2 bases, the J end lost 3 bases, and 23 bases lay between the germline ends. Germline lookup yields CDR1 LGHDT and CDR2 YNNKEL (reference sequence). This clonotype was found a few times. Its antigen remains unidentified. The V and J genes are TRBV3-1 and TRBJ2-1; either TRBD1 or TRBD2 may fit D (5 bases each). The origin of this receptor is an adult woman who had mild COVID-19 (a few samples of this study predate the infection). Cell type and time point are not known. The sequenced sample was PBMCs or a T cell subset sorted from them (not recorded which). The chain's CDR3 is CASSQPHTTPGTDYNEQFF. The DNA for the CDR3 is TGTGCCAGCAGCCAACCCCATACCACTCCCGGGACCGACTACAATGAGCAGTTCTTC.